Listed below are T cell receptor beta chains from one sample, sequenced in a study of cytomegalovirus exposure and HLA in healthy donors. Repertoires were generated with immunoSEQ multiplex PCR, while TCRdb's copy carries only in-frame clones and drops some. The sample has 130,000 or so clones. The source material was PBMCs. These receptors were obtained from a man aged 18 to 35 in good health and CMV-seronegative. Both conserved end residues are part of each CDR3. D genes are given only for firm matches.

v_call,j_call,d_call,cdr3_nt,cdr3_aa
TRBV7-3,TRBJ2-3,TRBD2,TGTGCCAGCAGCTCGGGACTAGCGGGAGGGCCTACCACAGATACGCAGTATTTT,CASSSGLAGGPTTDTQYF
TRBV29-1,TRBJ1-1,NA,TGCAGCGTTGATGCAGGGTCGGGCACTGAAGCTTTCTTT,CSVDAGSGTEAFF
TRBV6-6,TRBJ2-7,TRBD2,TGTGCCAGCAGTCCTAGCGGGGATAGACACTACGAGCAGTACTTC,CASSPSGDRHYEQYF
TRBV5-1,TRBJ1-1,NA,TGCGCCAGCAGTAGCGTCACTGAAGCTTTCTTT,CASSSVTEAFF
TRBV11-2,TRBJ2-7,NA,TGTGCCAGCAGCTTCAACAGGCAGTACTTC,CASSFNRQYF
TRBV7-6,TRBJ2-3,TRBD1,TGTGCCAGCAGCTTAGGGGTCAGGACAGGGATTAGCACAGATACGCAGTATTTT,CASSLGVRTGISTDTQYF
TRBV6-6,TRBJ2-5,TRBD2,TGTGCCAGCAGAATCGGACTAGCGGGGTGGGAGACCCAGTACTTC,CASRIGLAGWETQYF
TRBV11-3,TRBJ2-7,NA,TGTGCCAGCAGCCTAGCACACTACGAGCAGTACTTC,CASSLAHYEQYF
TRBV5-5,TRBJ2-5,NA,TGTGCCAGCAGCCATCAGAGATCTTCCCAAGGAGTTTCCCAGTACTTC,CASSHQRSSQGVSQYF
TRBV27,TRBJ1-1,NA,TGTGCCAGCAGTGTCGGGGGCACTGAAGCTTTCTTT,CASSVGGTEAFF
TRBV29-1,TRBJ2-7,TRBD1,TGCAGCGTCCGCCAGGACAGGGCCCACGAGCAGTACTTC,CSVRQDRAHEQYF
TRBV13,TRBJ1-6,NA,TGTGCCAGCAGCCCGCCCTCTGGCCCCTCTCGGGATAATTCACCCCTCCACTTT,CASSPPSGPSRDNSPLHF
TRBV4-3,TRBJ2-1,NA,TGCGCCAGCAGCCAAGAACCAGCTAGAAGCTCCTACAATGAGCAGTTCTTC,CASSQEPARSSYNEQFF
TRBV19,TRBJ1-1,TRBD1,TGTGCCAGCATCAGAGGCAGGGGGAAGAGAACTGAAGCTTTCTTT,CASIRGRGKRTEAFF
TRBV5-1,TRBJ2-3,NA,TGCGCCAGCAGCTTGGTGGGGGGAAGTCTGGCAGATACGCAGTATTTT,CASSLVGGSLADTQYF
TRBV6-5,TRBJ1-2,TRBD1,TGTGCCAGCAGCCACCAGGGGGGAAGCTATGGCTACACCTTC,CASSHQGGSYGYTF
TRBV6-1,TRBJ1-1,NA,TGTGCCAGCAGTGAAGCTCCGGGGGAAGCTTTCTTT,CASSEAPGEAFF
TRBV4-1,TRBJ1-5,NA,TGCGCCAGCAGCCAATTTCAGGGGCAGATTCAGCCCCAGCATTTT,CASSQFQGQIQPQHF
TRBV25-1,TRBJ1-5,TRBD1,TGTGCCAGCCGCGGGACAGGGAGTCAGCCCCAGCATTTT,CASRGTGSQPQHF
TRBV11-2,TRBJ1-1,NA,TGTGCCAGCAGCTTAGATAGCGTTGAAGCTTTCTTT,CASSLDSVEAFF
TRBV11-3,TRBJ2-3,TRBD2,TGTGCCAGCAGCTCCGGCGGGGGGGCAGCGGGCACAGATACGCAGTATTTT,CASSSGGGAAGTDTQYF
TRBV5-6,TRBJ2-1,TRBD2,TGTGCCAGCAGCTTGGCTCGAACTAGCGGGGGCAAACAGTTCTTC,CASSLARTSGGKQFF
TRBV12-5,TRBJ2-1,NA,TGTGCTAGTGGTTTGCCCCGGTTACTCTACAATGAGCAGTTCTTC,CASGLPRLLYNEQFF
TRBV10-3,TRBJ1-4,TRBD1,TGTGCCATCAGGGACAGGGGAAGGGGGGAACTGTTTTTT,CAIRDRGRGELFF
TRBV19,TRBJ1-1,NA,TGTGCCAGTAGTATAGATCGGGACACTGAAGCTTTCTTT,CASSIDRDTEAFF
TRBV7-9,TRBJ2-6,TRBD1,TGTGCCAGCAGCCGCAGGACAGGGCCCCTCTCTGGGGCCAACGTCCTGACTTTC,CASSRRTGPLSGANVLTF
TRBV5-4,TRBJ2-1,TRBD2,TGTGCCAGCAGCCGGACTAGCGGGACCTACTACAATGAGCAGTTCTTC,CASSRTSGTYYNEQFF
TRBV7-2,TRBJ2-7,NA,TGTGCCAGCACCCGGACAGATTCAAGTTACGAGCAGTACTTC,CASTRTDSSYEQYF
TRBV7-2,TRBJ2-1,TRBD1,TGTGCCAGCAGACGACAGGGTTTTGATAATGAGCAGTTCTTC,CASRRQGFDNEQFF
TRBV2,TRBJ1-5,NA,TGTGCCAGCCGGGGGGGATGGGGTAATCAGCCCCAGCATTTT,CASRGGWGNQPQHF
TRBV7-8,TRBJ2-7,TRBD2,TGTGCCAGCAGCTTCAGTGAGGGTCACCCTACGGGAGGGCTAGACTACGAGCAGTACTTC,CASSFSEGHPTGGLDYEQYF
TRBV7-2,TRBJ2-5,TRBD2,TGTGCCAGCAGCCCTAGAGGCCTAGCGGGGGGCGGGGGAGAGACCCAGTACTTC,CASSPRGLAGGGGETQYF
TRBV13,TRBJ1-2,NA,TGTGCCAGCAGTCCTCCCTCTACCTCAGGGTTCCCCTATGGCTACACCTTC,CASSPPSTSGFPYGYTF
TRBV9,TRBJ1-3,NA,TGTGCCAGCAGCGTAGAGGCAGGGGCGCCTGGAAACACCATATATTTT,CASSVEAGAPGNTIYF
TRBV28,TRBJ2-7,NA,TGTGCCAGCAGCGTTTCGACAGCCCAGAAGTACTTC,CASSVSTAQKYF
TRBV19,TRBJ2-2,NA,TGTGCCAGTAGTATGGGGGGATCCACCGGGGAGCTGTTTTTT,CASSMGGSTGELFF
TRBV6-1,TRBJ1-1,NA,TGTGCCAGCACCCCAGAATGGGGGGTCAGCACTGAAGCTTTCTTT,CASTPEWGVSTEAFF
TRBV6-6,TRBJ1-5,NA,TGTGCCAGCAGCCACCTCACAGGACGGACAAATCAGCCCCAGCATTTT,CASSHLTGRTNQPQHF
TRBV30,TRBJ2-7,NA,TGTGCCTGGAGTGTCTATGCCCAGCGGTACGAGCAGTACTTC,CAWSVYAQRYEQYF
TRBV30,TRBJ1-2,NA,TGTGCCTGGAGTGTATCGACAGGCTTGTTTGGCTACACCTTC,CAWSVSTGLFGYTF
TRBV11-2,TRBJ2-1,NA,TGTGCCAGCAACCCCGGGTCCTACAATGAGCAGTTCTTC,CASNPGSYNEQFF
TRBV19,TRBJ2-5,TRBD1,TGTGCCAGTAGGGATACAGGGGCTAAGGAGACCCAGTACTTC,CASRDTGAKETQYF
TRBV11-2,TRBJ2-5,TRBD2,TGTGCCAGCAGCTTAGCGCGACTAGCGGGGCGGGACCAGTACTTC,CASSLARLAGRDQYF
TRBV11-3,TRBJ2-5,NA,TGTGCCAGCAGCTTCGGGGGGCGCGAGTCCCAAGAGACCCAGTACTTC,CASSFGGRESQETQYF
TRBV28,TRBJ2-7,TRBD2,TGTGCCAGCAGTACCCCGGGGGGCTCCTACGAGCAGTACTTC,CASSTPGGSYEQYF
TRBV14,TRBJ2-1,TRBD2,TGTGCCAGCAGCCGAAGCGGGAGGGTGGGCAGGGAGCAGTTCTTC,CASSRSGRVGREQFF
TRBV7-2,TRBJ1-5,NA,TGTGCCAGCAGCTTAAAGTTACAGAGGAGGGCCCAGCCCCAGCATTTT,CASSLKLQRRAQPQHF
TRBV29-1,TRBJ1-1,NA,TGCAGCGTTGAACAGGGGTCGACTGAAGCTTTCTTT,CSVEQGSTEAFF
TRBV29-1,TRBJ2-6,NA,TGCAGCGTTGAAATGGAGGTGCGTGGGGCCAACGTCCTGACTTTC,CSVEMEVRGANVLTF